Reported below is one T cell receptor beta chain. V lost 1 base, J lost 2 bases, and 6 bases lay in between. In germline, CDR1 is LNHDA, CDR2 SQIVND (reference sequence). The CDR3 totals 13 residues. These data belong to a study of cytomegalovirus exposure and HLA in healthy donors. The study ran its PCR with 60 Vbeta and 13 Jbeta primers. Using immunoSEQ multiplex PCR, the repertoire was profiled, and TCRdb retains in-frame clones only, with some absent. The sample records 150,000 to 200,000 clones, 86% being singletons. The sample consisted of PBMCs. The clonotype comes from a woman under 30 in good health and CMV-seronegative. The V gene is TRBV19, the J gene TRBJ2-7; possibly TRBD1 for D (6 bases). The CDR3 loop reads CASSIGTAYEQYF. DNA for the CDR3: TGTGCCAGTAGTATAGGGACAGCCTACGAGCAGTACTTC.